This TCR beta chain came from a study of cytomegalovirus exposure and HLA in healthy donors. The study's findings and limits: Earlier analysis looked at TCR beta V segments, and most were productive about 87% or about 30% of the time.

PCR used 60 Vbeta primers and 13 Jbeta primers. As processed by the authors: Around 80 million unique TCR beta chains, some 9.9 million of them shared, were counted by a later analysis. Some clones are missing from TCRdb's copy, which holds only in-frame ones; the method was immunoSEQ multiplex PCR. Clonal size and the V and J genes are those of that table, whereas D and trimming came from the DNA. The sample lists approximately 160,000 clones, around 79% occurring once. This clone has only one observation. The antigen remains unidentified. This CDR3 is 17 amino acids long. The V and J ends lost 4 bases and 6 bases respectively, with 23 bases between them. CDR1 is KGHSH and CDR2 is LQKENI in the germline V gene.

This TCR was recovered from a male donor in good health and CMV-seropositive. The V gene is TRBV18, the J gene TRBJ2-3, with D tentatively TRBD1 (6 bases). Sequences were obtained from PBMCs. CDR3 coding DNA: TGTGCCAGCTCACGACGCCTGATCGACAGGCTCCAGGATACGCAGTATTTT. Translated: CASSRRLIDRLQDTQYF.